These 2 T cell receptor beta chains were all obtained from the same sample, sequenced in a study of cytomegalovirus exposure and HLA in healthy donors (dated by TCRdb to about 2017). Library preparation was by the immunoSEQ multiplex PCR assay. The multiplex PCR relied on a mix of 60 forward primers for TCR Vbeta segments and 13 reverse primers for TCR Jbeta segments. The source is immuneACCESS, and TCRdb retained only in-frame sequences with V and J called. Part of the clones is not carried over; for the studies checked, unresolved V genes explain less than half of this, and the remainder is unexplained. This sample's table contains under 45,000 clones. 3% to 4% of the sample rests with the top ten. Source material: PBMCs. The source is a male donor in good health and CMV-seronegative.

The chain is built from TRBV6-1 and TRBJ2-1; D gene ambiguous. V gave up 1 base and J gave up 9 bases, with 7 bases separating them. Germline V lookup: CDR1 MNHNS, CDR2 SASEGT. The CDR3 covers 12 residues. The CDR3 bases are TGTGCCAGCAGTGAAGGGCCCCGTGAGCAGTTCTTC. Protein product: CASSEGPREQFF.

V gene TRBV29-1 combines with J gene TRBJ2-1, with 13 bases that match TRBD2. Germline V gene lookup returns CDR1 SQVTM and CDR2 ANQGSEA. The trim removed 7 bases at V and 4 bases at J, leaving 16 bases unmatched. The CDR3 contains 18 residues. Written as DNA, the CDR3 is TGCAGCGGGAAGACTAGCGGGGGGTTTGAAGTGGGATACAATGAGCAGTTCTTC. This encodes CSGKTSGGFEVGYNEQFF.